The 2 T cell receptor beta chains presented below share a single source sample, sequenced in a study of cytomegalovirus exposure and HLA in healthy donors. Clones were read by immunoSEQ multiplex PCR, and TCRdb kept only the in-frame ones, dropping some. The data show fewer than 95,000 clones, around 82% seen once. The sample taken for sequencing was PBMCs. These receptors came from a woman between 18 and 29 years old in good health and CMV-seropositive.

This chain joins TRBV7-9 and TRBJ2-3; a possible D gene is TRBD2 (7 bases). The CDR3 loop spans 14 amino acids. Germline-derived CDR1 and CDR2 are SEHNR and FQNEAQ (reference sequence). The V end was cut by 6 bases, the J end by 2 bases, with 12 bases between. CDR3 bases: TGTGCCAGCAGGAGGGGGGGGAACACAGATACGCAGTATTTT. Protein product: CASRRGGNTDTQYF.

The chain is built from TRBV19 and TRBJ2-2; the D is unclear. Germline V CDR1 and CDR2: LNHDA, SQIVND (reference sequence). Between the trimmed V and J ends, which lost 2 bases and 7 bases, there was a span of 2 bases. The CDR3 is 11 amino acids. The CDR3 DNA is TGTGCCAGTAGTATATACGGGGAGCTGTTTTTT. This gives the protein CASSIYGELFF. Full variable domain (rest looked up from reference TRBV19 and TRBJ2-2): DGGITQSPKYLFRKEGQNVTLSCEQNLNHDAMYWYRQDPGQGLRLIYYSQIVNDFQKGDIAEGYSVSREKKESFPLTVTSAQKNPTAFYLCASSIYGELFFGEGSRLTVL.